A single sample is the source of the 7 T cell receptor beta chains below, sequenced in a study of control samples from healthy donors and cancer patients (dated by TCRdb to the early 2020s). Libraries were prepared through the immunoSEQ multiplex PCR assay. TCRdb obtained this table from immuneACCESS and retained in-frame rearrangements with V and J assigned. These tables miss some clones; where compared with another copy, unresolved V genes account for less than half of the shortfall, and the remainder is unexplained. Here the sample has about 170,000 clones; around 95% occur a single time. About 4% of the sample is in the top ten clones. The sample taken for sequencing was blood. The receptors originated from a woman in her fifties or sixties in good health.

V is TRBV5-1 and J is TRBJ1-1; unclear D gene. Between the trimmed V and J ends, which lost 0 bases and 6 bases, there was a span of 9 bases. The CDR3 runs 13 residues. The germline gives CDR1 SGHRS, CDR2 YFSETQ. The CDR3 sequence: CASSLAAQSEAFF. CDR3 coding DNA: TGCGCCAGCAGCTTGGCCGCCCAGTCTGAAGCTTTCTTT.

This sequence joins TRBV6-5 and TRBJ1-2, with D perhaps TRBD1 (6 bases). Trimming cost V 7 bases and J 8 bases, with 23 bases left between them. The CDR3 runs to 15 residues. Per the germline V gene, CDR1 is MNHEY and CDR2 is SVGAGI. The CDR3 DNA reads TGTGCCAGCACCCGGACAGCAGCTCAGGGAGGGGGCTACACCTTC. Translation: CASTRTAAQGGGYTF.

The chain combines TRBV3-1 (or the pseudogene TRBV3-2) with TRBJ1-2; 7 nucleotides align to TRBD1. V lost 5 bases to trimming and J lost 7 bases; unmatched junction nucleotides: 13. The V gene's germline CDR1 is LGHDT and CDR2 YNNKEL (reference sequence). The CDR3 is made up of 15 amino acids. CDR3 bases: TGTGCCAGCAGCTACTCAGGGGGATCTTGGAGTGGCTACACCTTC. It translates to CASSYSGGSWSGYTF.

The J gene is TRBJ1-5, the V gene TRBV6-4, with 8 nucleotides matching TRBD1. The J segment lost 3 bases and the V segment lost 2 bases, leaving 18 bases of the junction unmatched. From germline, CDR1 is MRHNA and CDR2 SNTAGT. The CDR3 is 20 residues long. CDR3 residues: CASSDDEVQGRGPFNQPQHF. The CDR3 DNA reads TGTGCCAGCAGTGACGACGAGGTTCAGGGCAGGGGGCCTTTCAATCAGCCCCAGCATTTT.

V and J are TRBV2 and TRBJ2-7, with D tentatively TRBD2 (6 bases). The CDR3 has 15 residues. Germline V gives CDR1 SNHLY, CDR2 FYNNEI. Deletions cut 8 bases from V and 3 bases from J, with 20 bases between. The CDR3 DNA reads as TGTGCCAGCCGGAACCCTCTTGGGGGGAACTACGAGCAGTACTTC. It codes for CASRNPLGGNYEQYF.

This clone was counted a few times. The chain is built from TRBV13 and TRBJ1-2, with D hard to call. Germline V lookup: CDR1 PRHDT, CDR2 FYEKMQ (reference sequence). Trimming took off 5 bases at V and 2 bases at J, with 12 bases between the two ends. The CDR3 covers 14 residues. CDR3 nucleotide sequence: TGTGCCAGCAGCCCAGCGCCGGGCAACTATGGCTACACCTTC. This translates into CASSPAPGNYGYTF.

The chain recombines TRBV4-3 with TRBJ1-2; no clear D gene. Germline V gives CDR1 LGHNA, CDR2 YSLEER. CDR3 length: 14 amino acids. The V end was cut by 2 bases, the J end by 3 bases, with 10 bases between. The CDR3 reads CASSQIRGDYGYTF. CDR3 DNA sequence: TGCGCCAGCAGCCAAATTCGGGGAGACTATGGCTACACCTTC.